The sequence of this TCR beta chain was determined in a study of T cell responses to AZD1222 COVID-19 vaccine. Sequencing used immunoSEQ multiplex PCR; TCRdb keeps in-frame clones, though not all of them. The top ten hold 2.5% of the sample, which has about 110,000 clones, 70% to 90% seen once. The germline V gene encodes CDR1 LNHNV and CDR2 YYDKDF (reference sequence). The CDR3 runs to 16 residues. Trimming shortened V by 1 base and J by 5 bases, and 17 bases separated the two germline ends. Study-level findings and limits: Reportedly, nearly half the spike-specific TCRs target unmutated variant regions.

A note on this clone: What it binds is not known.

The clonotype originates from an adult who received the AZD1222 COVID-19 vaccine. The sample here was peripheral blood, taken 28 days after the second AZD1222 dose. V and J are TRBV15 and TRBJ2-5; D remains unclear. The CDR3 bases are TGTGCCACCAGCAGAGCCCCTTCCCTGTTGGGGGAGACCCAGTACTTC. Translated: CATSRAPSLLGETQYF. Based on the CDR3 plus reference TRBV15 and TRBJ2-5, the full variable domain is DAMVIQNPRYQVTQFGKPVTLSCSQTLNHNVMYWYQQKSSQAPKLLFHYYDKDFNNEADTPDNFQSRRPNTSFCFLDIRSPGLGDTAMYLCATSRAPSLLGETQYFGPGTRLLVL.